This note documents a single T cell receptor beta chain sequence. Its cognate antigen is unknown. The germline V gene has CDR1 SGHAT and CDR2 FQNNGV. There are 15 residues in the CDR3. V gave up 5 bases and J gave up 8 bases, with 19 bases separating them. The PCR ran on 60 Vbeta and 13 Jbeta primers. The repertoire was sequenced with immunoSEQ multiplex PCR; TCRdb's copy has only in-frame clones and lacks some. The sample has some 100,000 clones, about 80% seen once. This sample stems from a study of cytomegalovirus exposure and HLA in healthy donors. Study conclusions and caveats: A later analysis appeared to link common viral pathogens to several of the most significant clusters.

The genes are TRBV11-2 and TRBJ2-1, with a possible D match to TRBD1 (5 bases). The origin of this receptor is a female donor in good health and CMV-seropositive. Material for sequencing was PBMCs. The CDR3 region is CASSGAGIGLDEQFF. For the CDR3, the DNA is TGTGCCAGCAGCGGGGCAGGGATTGGCTTGGATGAGCAGTTCTTC. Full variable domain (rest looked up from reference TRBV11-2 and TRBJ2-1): EAGVAQSPRYKIIEKRQSVAFWCNPISGHATLYWYQQILGQGPKLLIQFQNNGVVDDSQLPKDRFSAERLKGVDSTLKIQPAKLEDSAVYLCASSGAGIGLDEQFFGPGTRLTVL.